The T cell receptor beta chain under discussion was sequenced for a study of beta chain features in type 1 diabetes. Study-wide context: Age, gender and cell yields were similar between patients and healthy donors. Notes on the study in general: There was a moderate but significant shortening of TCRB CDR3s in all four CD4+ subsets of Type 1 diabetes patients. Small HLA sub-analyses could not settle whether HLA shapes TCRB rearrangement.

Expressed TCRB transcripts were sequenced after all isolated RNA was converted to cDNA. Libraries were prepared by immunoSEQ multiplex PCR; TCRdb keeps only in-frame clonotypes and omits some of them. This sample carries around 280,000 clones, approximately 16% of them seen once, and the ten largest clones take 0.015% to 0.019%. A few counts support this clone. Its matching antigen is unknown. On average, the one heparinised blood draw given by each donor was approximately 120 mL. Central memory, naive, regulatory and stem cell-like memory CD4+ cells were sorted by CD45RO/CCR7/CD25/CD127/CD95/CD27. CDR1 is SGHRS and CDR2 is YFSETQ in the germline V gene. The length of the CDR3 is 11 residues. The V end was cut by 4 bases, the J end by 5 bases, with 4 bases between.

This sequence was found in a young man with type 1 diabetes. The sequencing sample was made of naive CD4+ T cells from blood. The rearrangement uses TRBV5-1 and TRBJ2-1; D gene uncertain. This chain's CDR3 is CASSPNNEQFF. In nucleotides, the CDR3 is TGCGCCAGCAGCCCAAACAATGAGCAGTTCTTC.